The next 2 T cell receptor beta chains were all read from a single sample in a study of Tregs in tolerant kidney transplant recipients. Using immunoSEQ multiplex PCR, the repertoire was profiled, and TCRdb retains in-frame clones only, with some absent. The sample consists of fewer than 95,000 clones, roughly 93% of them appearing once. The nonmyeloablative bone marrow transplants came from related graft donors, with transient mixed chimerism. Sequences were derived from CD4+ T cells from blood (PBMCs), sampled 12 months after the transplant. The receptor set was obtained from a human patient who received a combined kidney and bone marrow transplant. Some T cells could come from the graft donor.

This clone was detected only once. CDR3 loop: CASSVAGGYGYTF. The CDR3 nucleotides are TGTGCCAGCAGCGTAGCGGGTGGATATGGCTACACCTTC. The chain uses TRBV9 and TRBJ1-2, with D uncertain. V lost 0 bases and J 5 bases, leaving 8 bases between the germline ends. CDR3 size: 13 residues. Germline values: CDR1 SGDLS, CDR2 YYNGEE.

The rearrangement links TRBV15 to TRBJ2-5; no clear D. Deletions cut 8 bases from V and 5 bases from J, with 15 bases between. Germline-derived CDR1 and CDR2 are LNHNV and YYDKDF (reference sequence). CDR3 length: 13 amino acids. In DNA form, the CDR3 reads TGTGCCACCGCTCGTGGGCCCCCGGAGACCCAGTACTTC. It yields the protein CATARGPPETQYF.